This record covers a single TCR beta chain. The target antigen is unknown. These data belong to a study of cytomegalovirus exposure and HLA in healthy donors. Across the whole study: A data release that came early held roughly 80 million unique TCRs from HLA-typed donors. Assignment to the Caucasian-associated ancestry cluster applied to less than 85% of the roughly 420 genotyped donors.

Primers included in the PCR were 60 Vbeta and 13 Jbeta primers. Assay: immunoSEQ multiplex PCR; the TCRdb copy retains only in-frame clones and omits some. The sample carries 65,000 to 85,000 clones, 65% to 85% recorded once. The V and J ends lost 0 bases and 7 bases respectively, with 10 bases between them. The CDR3 spans 14 residues. CDR1 LNHNV and CDR2 YYDKDF come from the germline V gene (reference sequence). Study observations and caveats: Indistinguishable V segments such as TRBV6-2 and TRBV6-3 were excluded.

Sampled while nominally healthy, donors likely had unrecorded immune exposures. This clonotype was sampled from a middle-aged woman in good health and CMV-seropositive. The sample comprised PBMCs. The rearrangement uses TRBV15 and TRBJ1-5, with D possibly being TRBD1 (6 bases). CDR3 coding DNA: TGTGCCACCAGCAGAGAGACAGGTGGGCAGCCCCAGCATTTT. The encoded protein is CATSRETGGQPQHF.